This TCR beta chain came from a study of cytomegalovirus exposure and HLA in healthy donors. Points on this clone: Its antigen is not known.

The study, taken as a whole, reports: A later analysis found that most CMV-associated TCR beta chains appeared HLA-restricted.

PCR amplification relied on 60 Vbeta primers (plus 13 Jbeta primers). TCRdb's copy holds only in-frame clones and misses some; the assay was immunoSEQ multiplex PCR. The table shows over 200,000 clones, with more than 75% occurring only once. This clonotype was obtained from a human donor in good health. The specimen was PBMCs.

CDR3 coding DNA: TGTGCCAGCAGGACAAACAGGGAATCGCAGTACTTC. The encoded protein is CASRTNRESQYF. The chain joins TRBV28 to TRBJ2-7; D might be TRBD1 (6 bases). Looked up from germline, CDR1 is MDHEN and CDR2 is SYDVKM. V was clipped by 6 bases and J by 9 bases, with 15 bases between them. CDR3 length: 12 residues.